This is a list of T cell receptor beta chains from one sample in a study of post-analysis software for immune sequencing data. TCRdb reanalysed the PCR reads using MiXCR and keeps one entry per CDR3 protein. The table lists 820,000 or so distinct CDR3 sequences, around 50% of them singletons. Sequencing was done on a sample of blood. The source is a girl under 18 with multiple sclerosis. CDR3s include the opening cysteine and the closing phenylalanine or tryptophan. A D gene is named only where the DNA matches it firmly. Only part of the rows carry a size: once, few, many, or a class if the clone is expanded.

CSARTGQNEQYF	TGCAGCGCCAGGACAGGGCAGAACGAGCAGTACTTC	TRBV29-1	TRBJ2-7	TRBD1	-	12
CSARASQLEAFF	TGCAGCGCCCGGGCCTCCCAACTAGAAGCTTTCTTT	TRBV29-1	TRBJ1-1	-	few	12
CASTDRRRQTLAKNIQYF	TGTGCCAGCACGGACCGTCGTCGGCAGACCCTAGCCAAAAACATTCAGTACTTC	TRBV2	TRBJ2-4	-	few	18
CSVLRAWGDEQYF	TGCAGCGTTCTAAGGGCCTGGGGAGACGAGCAGTACTTC	TRBV29-1	TRBJ2-7	-	-	13
CSARSIAWGYEQYF	TGCAGTGCTAGGTCTATAGCTTGGGGGTACGAGCAGTACTTC	TRBV20-1	TRBJ2-7	-	few	14
CASSTPPEAFF	TGTGCCAGCAGCACGCCTCCTGAAGCTTTCTTT	TRBV7-8	TRBJ1-1	-	-	11
CASSLATPRLAGEQYF	TGTGCCAGCAGTTTAGCTACTCCGCGGCTAGCGGGAGAGCAGTACTTC	TRBV27	TRBJ2-7	TRBD2	-	16
CASSPPRPTDTQYF	TGCGCCAGCAGCCCCCCCCGGCCCACAGATACGCAGTATTTT	TRBV5-1	TRBJ2-3	-	-	14
CASSQEPYGAREQYF	TGCGCCAGCAGCCAAGAGCCTTACGGGGCTCGGGAGCAGTACTTC	TRBV4-1	TRBJ2-7	-	-	15
CASSGDLRQGGQPQHF	TGTGCCAGCAGTGGAGATCTTCGACAGGGGGGTCAGCCCCAGCATTTT	TRBV2	TRBJ1-5	TRBD1	-	16
CASSDGTGWSYEQYF	TGTGCCAGCAGTGACGGGACAGGGTGGTCCTACGAGCAGTACTTC	TRBV6-5	TRBJ2-7	TRBD1	-	15
CASSPGNTETQYF	TGTGCTAGCAGCCCTGGGAACACGGAGACCCAGTACTTC	TRBV7-7	TRBJ2-5	-	-	13
CASSEPIPLYGYTF	TGTGCCAGCAGTGAGCCTATCCCACTCTATGGCTACACCTTC	TRBV25-1	TRBJ1-2	-	few	14
CASSRTGTSGGTDYEQYF	TGCGCCAGCAGCCGGACCGGGACTAGCGGGGGAACCGACTACGAGCAGTACTTC	TRBV5-1	TRBJ2-7	TRBD2	few	18
CASSPPGRAYEQYF	TGTGCTAGCTCACCACCAGGTCGGGCCTACGAGCAGTACTTC	TRBV18	TRBJ2-7	-	-	14
CASSPRRVSKNIQYF	TGTGCCAGCAGCCCCCGTCGGGTCTCCAAAAACATTCAGTACTTC	TRBV7-2	TRBJ2-4	-	-	15
CASAPLRGIPYEQYF	TGTGCCAGCGCCCCCCTGCGGGGAATTCCCTACGAGCAGTACTTC	TRBV10-3	TRBJ2-7	-	-	15
CATSDPGGDSEETQYF	TGTGCCACCAGTGACCCCGGAGGGGACTCTGAGGAGACCCAGTACTTC	TRBV24-1	TRBJ2-5	-	-	16
CASSSHREGHNEQFF	TGTGCCAGCAGCTCTCATCGGGAGGGCCACAATGAGCAGTTCTTC	TRBV7-9	TRBJ2-1	TRBD2	few	15
CSVRVASSEETQYF	TGCAGCGTTCGTGTCGCGTCTAGCGAAGAGACCCAGTACTTC	TRBV29-1	TRBJ2-5	-	-	14
CASTKDADSYEQYF	TGCGCCAGCACTAAAGACGCAGACTCCTACGAGCAGTACTTC	TRBV5-1	TRBJ2-7	-	-	14
CSAYSGTSTDTQYF	TGCAGTGCCTATAGCGGGACTAGCACAGATACGCAGTATTTT	TRBV20-1	TRBJ2-3	TRBD2	few	14
CASLAASSTDTQYF	TGTGCCAGCCTAGCGGCTTCTAGCACAGATACGCAGTATTTT	TRBV7-2	TRBJ2-3	TRBD2	-	14
CASSFQGARGEQYF	TGTGCCAGCAGCTTTCAGGGGGCGCGAGGCGAGCAGTACTTC	TRBV5-5	TRBJ2-7	TRBD1	few	14
CASSKYGTGENIQYF	TGTGCCAGCAGCAAATACGGGACAGGGGAAAACATTCAGTACTTC	TRBV21-1	TRBJ2-4	-	-	15
CASSPPGALYEQYF	TGTGCCAGCAGCCCCCCCGGGGCGCTATACGAGCAGTACTTC	TRBV7-8	TRBJ2-7	-	-	14
CSAPGLATYNEQFF	TGCAGTGCTCCGGGACTAGCGACCTACAATGAGCAGTTCTTC	TRBV20-1	TRBJ2-1	TRBD2	-	14